The source of this T cell receptor beta chain is a study of type 1 and type 2 diabetes patients. At the level of the study: Magnetic bead positive selection isolated CD4+ or CD8+ T cells from PBMCs. The whole study generated approximately 18 million paired-end reads.

Whole-study results and caveats: Type 1 diabetes repertoires were significantly less diverse than type 2 diabetes ones. Type 2 diabetes and control samples shared highly correlated V and J usage, averaging around 0.97.

Worth noting for this clonotype: Its target is not known.

Amplification started from genomic DNA. A primer set of 30 forward and 13 reverse primers amplified the CDR3. TCRdb passed the multiplex PCR reads through MiXCR, listing each CDR3 protein once. In the table there are approximately 260,000 distinct CDR3 sequences, roughly 50% of which are singletons. The sequencing sample was made of peripheral blood mononuclear cells (PBMCs). This clonotype was sampled from a man aged 18 to 29 with type 2 diabetes.

In nucleotides, the CDR3 is TGTGCCAGCAGCAGACAGCAGGGGAAGCCTGAAGCTTTCTTT. Residues: CASSRQQGKPEAFF. The chain combines TRBV7-3 with TRBJ1-1; D is possibly TRBD1 (6 bases). V lost 5 bases and J lost 6, with 16 bases in between. The CDR3 loop spans 14 amino acids. Germline CDR1 SGHTA, CDR2 FQGTGA. Variable domain in full (rest from reference TRBV7-3 and TRBJ1-1): GAGVSQTPSNKVTEKGKYVELRCDPISGHTALYWYRQSLGQGPEFLIYFQGTGAADDSGLPNDRFFAVRPEGSVSTLKIQRTERGDSAVYLCASSRQQGKPEAFFGQGTRLTVV.